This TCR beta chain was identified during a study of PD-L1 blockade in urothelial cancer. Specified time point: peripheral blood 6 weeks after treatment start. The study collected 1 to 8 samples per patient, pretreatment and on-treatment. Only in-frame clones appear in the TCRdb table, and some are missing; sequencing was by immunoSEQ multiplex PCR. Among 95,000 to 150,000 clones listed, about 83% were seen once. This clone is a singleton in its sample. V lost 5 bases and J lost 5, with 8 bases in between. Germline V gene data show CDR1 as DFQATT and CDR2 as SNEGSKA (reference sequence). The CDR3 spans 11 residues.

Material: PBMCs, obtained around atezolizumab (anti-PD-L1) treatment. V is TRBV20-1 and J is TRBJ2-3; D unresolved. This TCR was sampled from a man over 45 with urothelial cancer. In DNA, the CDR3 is TGCAGTGCTGAAATCGGAGATACGCAGTATTTT. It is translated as CSAEIGDTQYF.